Listed here are 4 T cell receptor beta chains from one sample, sequenced in a study of blood T cells in healthy people across ages. It was with a sample-barcoded 5' primer and a J-beta primer mix that a second PCR of about 6 to 12 cycles was run. Each CDR3 protein is one row after TCRdb ran MiXCR on the 5' RACE reads. The sample carries 850,000 to 1,000,000 distinct CDR3 sequences, roughly 50% recorded once. Sequenced material: blood. Receptor source: a man younger than 40 in good health.

This clonotype was seen just once. The chain couples TRBV6-5 to TRBJ2-3; D is unclear. The length of the CDR3 is 15 residues. V lost 8 bases and J 5 bases, leaving 20 bases between the germline ends. CDR1 is MNHEY, CDR2 SVGAGI, per germline. The CDR3 DNA sequence: TGTGCCAGCTGGGCGGATATGTATTCGGGAGATACGCAGTATTTT. This gives the protein CASWADMYSGDTQYF.

A few counts support this clonotype. The chain joins TRBV4-2 to TRBJ2-7; D might be TRBD1 (5 bases). This CDR3 contains 16 residues. Germline-derived CDR1 and CDR2 are LGHNA and YNFKEQ. V lost 0 bases and J 0 bases, leaving 12 bases between the germline ends. CDR3 coding DNA: TGTGCCAGCAGCCAAGATGGGGCGGAAAGCTCCTACGAGCAGTACTTC. Amino acid sequence: CASSQDGAESSYEQYF.

This clonotype was observed a handful of times. This sequence joins TRBV7-9 and TRBJ1-5; unclear D gene. Per the germline V gene, CDR1 is SEHNR and CDR2 is FQNEAQ (reference sequence). The germline V and J ends were trimmed by 5 bases and 4 bases, with 12 bases remaining between them. This CDR3 has 14 residues. This CDR3 reads CASSQDYSNQPQHF. The CDR3 nucleotides are TGTGCCAGCAGCCAAGATTATAGTAATCAGCCCCAGCATTTT.

This clonotype showed up many times. The chain combines TRBV29-1 with TRBJ2-7; D is unclear. There are 14 residues in the CDR3. CDR1 and CDR2 (germline): SQVTM, ANQGSEA. The ends were cut back, 4 bases at V and 4 bases at J, with 17 bases in the middle. The DNA of the CDR3 is TGCAGCGTTGCCCTCAGGAACTTAAATTACGAGCAGTACTTC. This sequence encodes CSVALRNLNYEQYF.